A single sample gave rise to the 25 T cell receptor beta chains below, sequenced in a study of blood T cell repertoires in COVID-19. Libraries were prepared by immunoSEQ multiplex PCR; TCRdb keeps only in-frame clonotypes and omits some of them. The sample records around 35,000 clones, around 86% being singletons. Sequenced input: peripheral blood. These TCRs come from a human donor in a cohort sampled during active COVID-19.

The gene calls are TRBV11-2 and TRBJ1-1; D uncertain. The CDR3 has 12 amino acids. Germline values: CDR1 SGHAT, CDR2 FQNNGV. Trimming removed 0 bases from V and 10 bases from J, with 9 bases in between. The CDR3 DNA reads TGTGCCAGCAGCTTAGATCGTGGCACAGCTTTCTTT. Amino acids: CASSLDRGTAFF.

The rearrangement links TRBV5-8 to TRBJ1-2; 7 nucleotides line up with TRBD1. Losses at the gene ends were 1 base for V and 3 bases for J; bases not matched to a gene: 6. The germline V gene has CDR1 SGHTS and CDR2 YDEGEE. The length of the CDR3 is 15 residues. The CDR3 spells CASSLSRQGYYGYTF. CDR3 nucleotides: TGTGCCAGCAGCTTGAGCCGACAGGGTTACTATGGCTACACCTTC. Together with reference TRBV5-8 and TRBJ1-2, the CDR3 gives the full variable domain: EAGVTQSPTHLIKTRGQQATLRCSPISGHTSVYWYQQALGLGLQFLLWYDEGEERNRGNFPPRFSGRQFPNYSSELNVNALELEDSALYLCASSLSRQGYYGYTFGSGTRLTVV.

In regard to this clone: Relative to the germline gene, one junction end is altered; a read error may explain this. The V call is TRBV6-5, the J call TRBJ2-7; 9 bases are a match to TRBD1. This CDR3 has 15 residues. CDR1 is MNHEY and CDR2 is SVGAGI in the germline V gene. In DNA, the CDR3 is TGTGCCAGCAGCTACTTGGGACAGGGTTCGGACGAGCAGTACTTC. This translates into CASSYLGQGSDEQYF.

The chain has TRBV29-1 and TRBJ1-5; D is unclear. Deletions cut 7 bases from V and 0 bases from J, with 13 bases between. CDR3 length equals 14 residues. CDR1 SQVTM and CDR2 ANQGSEA come from the germline V gene. Here the CDR3 DNA reads TGCAGCGCCCGGGGAGTTGATAGCAATCAGCCCCAGCATTTT. Translating gives CSARGVDSNQPQHF.

The gene calls are TRBV7-9 and TRBJ2-7, with a weak D call TRBD2 (6 bases). Trimming cost V 5 bases and J 2 bases, with 16 bases left between them. CDR3 length: 15 residues. Germline V gene data show CDR1 as SEHNR and CDR2 as FQNEAQ (reference sequence). The CDR3, as DNA: TGTGCCAGCAGCCGAGAGGTGGGACTTCCCTACGAGCAGTACTTC. Its translation: CASSREVGLPYEQYF.

The chain links TRBV4-2 to TRBJ2-1, with 7 bases lining up with TRBD2. This CDR3 comprises 20 residues. The V gene's germline CDR1 is LGHNA and CDR2 YNFKEQ. The J segment lost 4 bases and the V segment lost 0 bases, leaving 18 bases of the junction unmatched. CDR3 in amino acids: CASSQDRPIKRAGEYNEQFF. In nucleotides, the CDR3 is TGTGCCAGCAGCCAAGATCGCCCCATTAAAAGGGCGGGGGAATACAATGAGCAGTTCTTC.

V usage is TRBV7-9 and J usage is TRBJ2-7; D call uncertain. The CDR3 has 14 amino acids. V was clipped by 5 bases and J by 2 bases, with 13 bases between them. Germline V gene lookup returns CDR1 SEHNR and CDR2 FQNEAQ (reference sequence). The DNA of the CDR3 is TGTGCCAGCAGCAGCTCTGGGCCACCCTACGAGCAGTACTTC. Translating gives CASSSSGPPYEQYF.

This chain joins TRBV5-8 and TRBJ1-5; D might be TRBD1 (5 bases). Germline CDR1 reads SGHTS; CDR2 reads YDEGEE. V lost 2 bases and J 1 base, leaving 13 bases between the germline ends. The CDR3 runs to 16 residues. CDR3 in amino acids: CASSFQGRVSNQPQHF. CDR3 DNA sequence: TGTGCCAGCAGCTTCCAGGGCCGTGTGAGCAATCAGCCCCAGCATTTT.

The chain is built from TRBV9 and TRBJ1-2; no definite D call. The CDR3 covers 14 residues. From germline, CDR1 is SGDLS and CDR2 YYNGEE. Deletions cut 0 bases from V and 8 bases from J, with 14 bases between. The CDR3 loop reads CASSVAVAPRGYTF. CDR3 sequence (DNA): TGTGCCAGCAGCGTAGCTGTAGCACCACGAGGCTACACCTTC.

The rearrangement uses TRBV14 and TRBJ1-3, with 9 bases identical to TRBD1. Germline V gene data show CDR1 as SGHDN and CDR2 as FVKESK. V was clipped by 4 bases and J by 1 base; unmatched bases: 11. The length of the CDR3 is 18 residues. The CDR3 region has the DNA TGTGCCAGCAGCCGCCGTCGGCCGGGACAGGGATCTGGAAACACCATATATTTT. Amino acid sequence: CASSRRRPGQGSGNTIYF.

The chain combines TRBV6-5 with TRBJ2-5; TRBD2 might be the D (6 bases). CDR1 and CDR2 from the germline V gene are MNHEY and SVGAGI. V was pared by 7 bases and J by 7 bases, with 22 bases between. The CDR3 has 15 residues. Written as DNA, the CDR3 is TGTGCCAGCACCAAAGGGCAGGGAGGCTTCGGGACCCAGTACTTC. Translating it yields CASTKGQGGFGTQYF.

The chain employs TRBV7-2 and TRBJ2-7, with 7 bases matching TRBD2. The CDR3 spans 14 residues. Germline CDR1 SGHTA, CDR2 FQGNSA. Trimming at V came to 4 bases and at J to 3 bases, leaving 6 bases not matched to a gene. In DNA form, the CDR3 reads TGTGCCAGCAGCTACCGGGACTACTACTACGAGCAGTACTTC. As protein: CASSYRDYYYEQYF.

V and J are TRBV7-9 and TRBJ2-7; tentative D call: TRBD2 (5 bases). Germline loops: CDR1 SEHNR, CDR2 FQNEAQ (reference sequence). This CDR3 is 16 amino acids long. The V end was cut by 0 bases, the J end by 1 base, with 13 bases between. CDR3 nucleotide sequence: TGTGCCAGCAGCTTAGCGTTCCGGGGAAATTCCTACGAGCAGTACTTC. It translates to CASSLAFRGNSYEQYF.

The chain couples TRBV5-4 to TRBJ1-1; D is uncertain. V was shortened by 3 bases and J by 1 base, with 13 bases between the two germline ends. CDR1 and CDR2 (germline): SGHNT, YYREEE (reference sequence). This CDR3 is built from 15 residues. The CDR3 protein is CASSSGGSGNTEAFF. In DNA form, the CDR3 reads TGTGCCAGCAGCTCGGGAGGTTCCGGGAACACTGAAGCTTTCTTT.

This rearrangement joins TRBV14 to TRBJ1-5, with D perhaps TRBD1 (5 bases). There are 14 residues in the CDR3. Germline V CDR1 and CDR2: SGHDN, FVKESK. Trimming removed 1 base at V and 4 bases at J, with 8 bases between. CDR3 DNA: TGTGCCAGCAGCCAAGGACAGCTAAATCAGCCCCAGCATTTT. Protein product: CASSQGQLNQPQHF.

This chain uses TRBV30 with TRBJ1-5; 10 bases are a match to TRBD1. Germline CDR1 and CDR2: GTSNPN and SVGIG (reference sequence). The ends lost 2 bases at V and 3 bases at J; junction bases unmatched: 7. The CDR3 has 16 residues. CDR3 residues: CAWSLGTGAPNQPQHF. CDR3 in DNA: TGTGCCTGGAGTTTAGGGACAGGGGCCCCCAATCAGCCCCAGCATTTT.

The chain couples TRBV29-1 to TRBJ1-2; 9 bases are shared with TRBD1. J was trimmed by 0 bases and V by 6 bases; bases with no gene match: 2. The CDR3 extends over 13 amino acids. CDR1 is SQVTM and CDR2 is ANQGSEA in the germline V gene. CDR3 bases: TGCAGCGTGGGACAGGGATCTAACTATGGCTACACCTTC. Its protein is CSVGQGSNYGYTF.

The V gene is TRBV7-2, the J gene TRBJ2-7; 9 bases agree with TRBD1. The CDR3 covers 14 residues. The germline V gene has CDR1 SGHTA and CDR2 FQGNSA. J was trimmed by 6 bases and V by 5 bases; bases with no gene match: 8. CDR3 nucleotide sequence: TGTGCCAGCAGCCCAGGGACAGGGTACTCCGAGCAGTACTTC. This sequence encodes CASSPGTGYSEQYF.

The V gene is TRBV30, the J gene TRBJ2-1, with D possibly being TRBD2 (5 bases). The CDR3 spans 13 residues. Looked up from germline, CDR1 is GTSNPN and CDR2 is SVGIG (reference sequence). The CDR3 region is CAQAVSSYNEQFF. The CDR3 region has the DNA TGTGCTCAAGCGGTGAGCTCCTACAATGAGCAGTTCTTC.

The chain joins TRBV6-1 to TRBJ1-2, with TRBD1 matching over 10 bases. J lost 8 bases, V lost 2 bases, and 11 bases had no gene match. The CDR3 is 16 amino acids. The germline CDR1 and CDR2 sequences are MNHNS and SASEGT. The CDR3 bases are TGTGCCAGCAGTGAACGCCCGGACAGGGGGATTAGCGGCTACACCTTC. Its translation is CASSERPDRGISGYTF.

This chain joins TRBV6-2 or TRBV6-3 and TRBJ1-5, with 7 bases that match TRBD1. The trim removed 0 bases at V and 6 bases at J, leaving 8 bases unmatched. The CDR3 extends over 16 amino acids. From germline, CDR1 is MNHEY and CDR2 SVGEGT. CDR3 sequence: CASSYSKGGEGQPQHF. CDR3 bases: TGTGCCAGCAGTTACTCGAAAGGGGGCGAGGGTCAGCCCCAGCATTTT.

This chain uses TRBV6-5 with TRBJ1-2; D might be TRBD1 (6 bases). V was shortened by 1 base and J by 1 base, with 10 bases between the two germline ends. Germline assignment: CDR1 MNHEY and CDR2 SVGAGI. The CDR3 is made up of 15 amino acids. The CDR3 sequence: CASSYWGGGNYGYTF. The CDR3 bases are TGTGCCAGCAGTTACTGGGGGGGCGGTAACTATGGCTACACCTTC.

The genes are TRBV3-1 (or the pseudogene TRBV3-2) and TRBJ2-1, with 10 positions matching TRBD2. This CDR3 region has 16 residues. Trimming cost V 4 bases and J 3 bases; bases outside gene matches: 6. CDR1 is LGHDT, CDR2 YNNKEL, per germline (reference sequence). The CDR3 DNA sequence: TGTGCCAGCAGCCCTCGGACTAGCGGCTACTACAATGAGCAGTTCTTC. This sequence encodes CASSPRTSGYYNEQFF.

The chain combines TRBV11-2 with TRBJ2-3; D possibly corresponds to TRBD2 (6 bases). CDR3 length: 16 residues. Per the germline V gene, CDR1 is SGHAT and CDR2 is FQNNGV. V gave up 5 bases and J gave up 0 bases, with 15 bases separating them. As DNA, the CDR3 is TGTGCCAGCAGCGTTAGACTAGACCAAAGCACAGATACGCAGTATTTT. The encoded protein is CASSVRLDQSTDTQYF.

Only one count was recorded for this clone. The J gene is TRBJ2-3, the V gene TRBV25-1; D may be TRBD1 (7 bases). Looked up from germline, CDR1 is MGHDK and CDR2 is SYGVNS. Deletions cut 4 bases from V and 5 bases from J, with 19 bases between. The CDR3 has 16 residues. CDR3 amino acids: CASSAPLDREVDTQYF. The CDR3 coding sequence is TGTGCCAGCAGTGCCCCCCTCGACAGGGAGGTAGATACGCAGTATTTT.